This record looks at one T cell receptor (beta chain) sequence and its context. Its antigen is undetermined. The CDR3 totals 14 residues. Per germline, CDR1 DFQATT and CDR2 SNEGSKA (reference sequence). Trimming removed 3 bases from V and 6 bases from J; junction bases left unmatched: 8. The entry originates in a study of response to subunit inactivated influenza vaccine. Study observations and caveats: With each seasonal influenza vaccination, the authors suggested, few new T cells are recruited.

One entry per CDR3 protein results from TCRdb running MiXCR on the RT-PCR reads. In the table there are around 540,000 distinct CDR3 sequences, approximately 12% of which are singletons. The TCR sequence derives from a man between 45 and 60 years old who received an inactivated influenza vaccine. This specimen consisted of PBMCs from blood, obtained on the day of vaccination. V gene TRBV20-1 combines with J gene TRBJ2-4; 7 bases are shared with TRBD1. In DNA, the CDR3 is TGCAGTGCTAGCGGTTTAGGGGGCGCAAACATTCAGTACTTC. Its protein product is CSASGLGGANIQYF.